Listed below are T cell receptor beta chains from one sample, sequenced in a study of blood T cells in healthy people across ages. TCRdb ran MiXCR on the 5' RACE reads and lists one entry per CDR3 protein. The sample lists under 2 million distinct CDR3 sequences; 34% were seen once. Sequencing was done on a sample of blood. These receptors were taken from a woman younger than 45 in good health. The CDR3 runs from the conserved cysteine through the conserved F or W. D genes are given only for firm matches. Clone size is not always given. Where it is, it says once, few, many or a class for expanded clones.

>TRBJ2-6|TRBV15|few|NA
CATSRPGPRGSGANVLTF
TGTGCCACCAGCAGACCGGGACCGAGGGGCTCTGGGGCCAACGTCCTGACTTTC
>TRBJ2-1|TRBV5-6|NA|TRBD2
CASSLTLGEGNEQFF
TGTGCCAGCAGCTTAACTTTAGGGGAGGGTAATGAGCAGTTCTTC
>TRBJ2-3|TRBV7-9|many|NA
CASSPRTGGSTDTQYF
TGCGCCAGCAGCCCCCGAACCGGGGGCAGCACAGATACGCAGTATTTT
>TRBJ2-7|TRBV20-1|few|TRBD2
CSARPLGGSYEQYF
TGCAGTGCTAGACCTCTGGGAGGGAGCTACGAGCAGTACTTC
>TRBJ1-4|TRBV21-1|NA|NA
CASSAGQGRNEKLFF
TGTGCCAGCAGCGCCGGGCAGGGGCGGAATGAAAAACTGTTTTTT
>TRBJ2-7|TRBV7-9|NA|NA
CASSPSGQAYVQYF
TGTGCCAGCAGCCCCAGCGGACAAGCCTACGTGCAGTACTTC
>TRBJ2-7|TRBV12-3/TRBV12-4|NA|TRBD2
CASSSLAGVRSYEQYF
TGTGCCAGCAGTTCACTAGCGGGAGTCCGTTCCTACGAGCAGTACTTC
>TRBJ2-1|TRBV27|NA|NA
CASSLRGLGEQFF
TGTGCCAGCAGTTTAAGGGGGTTAGGTGAGCAGTTCTTC
>TRBJ2-5|TRBV20-1|few|TRBD2
CSAREASGRDQETQYF
TGCAGTGCTAGAGAGGCCAGCGGGAGGGACCAAGAGACCCAGTACTTC
>TRBJ1-5|TRBV29-1|NA|TRBD1
CSVGQGGKGNQPQHF
TGCAGCGTTGGACAGGGAGGGAAGGGCAATCAGCCCCAGCATTTT
>TRBJ2-7|TRBV7-3|NA|NA
CASSLIWGYEQYF
TGTGCCAGCAGCTTAATTTGGGGCTACGAGCAGTACTTC